This T cell receptor (beta chain) was recovered during a study of blood T cell repertoires in COVID-19. Study information: Samples came from the United States, Italy and Spain, spanning acute and convalescent COVID-19.

Original methodology: Estimation of nucleated cell counts relied on the amplification of reference gene primers. Only in-frame clones appear in the TCRdb table, and some are missing; sequencing was by immunoSEQ multiplex PCR. V, J and clone size reflect that table, while D and trimming were determined from the DNA. The sample records around 150,000 clones, 84% being singletons. The CDR3 extends over 13 amino acids. Trimming removed 9 bases at V and 5 bases at J, with 16 bases between. The germline V gene encodes CDR1 MNHEY and CDR2 SVGAGI. The specimen was peripheral blood. The clonotype originates from a woman of 80 years or more with acute or convalescent COVID-19. The chain uses TRBV6-5 and TRBJ2-5; D perhaps matches TRBD1 (6 bases). CDR3 protein: CASERGIGETQYF. The CDR3 DNA reads as TGTGCCAGTGAGAGGGGGATCGGGGAGACCCAGTACTTC.